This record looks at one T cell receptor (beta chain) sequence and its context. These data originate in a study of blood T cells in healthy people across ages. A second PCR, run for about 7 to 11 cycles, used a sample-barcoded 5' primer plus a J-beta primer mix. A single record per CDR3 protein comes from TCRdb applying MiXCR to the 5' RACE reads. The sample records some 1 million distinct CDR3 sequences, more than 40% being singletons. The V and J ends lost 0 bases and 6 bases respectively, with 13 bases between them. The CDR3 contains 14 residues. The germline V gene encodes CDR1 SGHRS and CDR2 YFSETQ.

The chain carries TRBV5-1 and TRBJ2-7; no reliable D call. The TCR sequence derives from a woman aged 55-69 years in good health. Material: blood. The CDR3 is CASSLEVPESEQYF. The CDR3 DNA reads TGCGCCAGCAGCTTGGAGGTCCCGGAGAGCGAGCAGTACTTC.